These T cell receptor beta chains were read from a single sample in a study of shared clonotypes between healthy human individuals. The table came from immunoSEQ multiplex PCR; TCRdb's copy has only in-frame clones and leaves some out. The sample records about 480,000 clones, roughly 85% being singletons. Sample: PBMCs. The receptors stem from a woman between 40 and 50 years old in good health. Some clones in this sample may be carry-over from other donors' samples. The CDR3 runs from the conserved cysteine through the conserved F or W. A D gene is named only where the DNA matches it firmly. The listing skips clone size in some rows; elsewhere it reads once, few, many or a size class.

>TRBD1|few|TRBV5-1|TRBJ2-4
TGCGCCAGCAGCTTTATGGGACAGGGCCTAGACATTCAGTACTTC
CASSFMGQGLDIQYF
>-|-|TRBV18|TRBJ2-5
TGTGCCAGCTCACCGCCCGGCCAGGGGTTTACCCAGTACTTC
CASSPPGQGFTQYF
>-|-|TRBV9|TRBJ2-1
TGTGCCAGCAGCGTAGGGGAGGGGGGCCCTAGCTCCTACAATGAGCAGTTCTTC
CASSVGEGGPSSYNEQFF
>-|-|TRBV30|TRBJ2-2
TGTGCCTGGAGTGTACTCACTACCGGGGAGCTGTTTTTT
CAWSVLTTGELFF
>-|-|TRBV5-1|TRBJ1-3
TGCGCCAGCAGTCTACCCCGGGACCCTGGAAACACCATATATTTT
CASSLPRDPGNTIYF
>TRBD2|few|TRBV7-2|TRBJ2-5
TGTGCCAGCAGCTTGGGACTACTAGAGACCCAGTACTTC
CASSLGLLETQYF
>TRBD2|-|TRBV7-2|TRBJ2-2
TGTGCCAGCAGCCACGGCGGGGGGAGGACCGGGGAGCTGTTTTTT
CASSHGGGRTGELFF
>-|-|TRBV5-4|TRBJ1-5
TGTGCCAGCAGCTTGGAGGCGGATCAGCCCCAGCATTTT
CASSLEADQPQHF
>-|-|TRBV2|TRBJ2-5
TGTGCCAGCAGAGGGATGAGAGGGTTAGGAGAGACCCAGTACTTC
CASRGMRGLGETQYF
>TRBD1|once|TRBV13|TRBJ1-5
TGTGCCAGCAGTGGGGACGGAGGGGGCCTTCAGCCCCAGCATTTT
CASSGDGGGLQPQHF
>TRBD1|once|TRBV19|TRBJ2-7
TGTGCCAGTAGTATGACCCCCGGGACAGGCCCGGGGCAGTACTTC
CASSMTPGTGPGQYF
>TRBD1|-|TRBV5-6|TRBJ1-1
TGTGCCAGTTCTCACGTACCGGGACAGGGGCAGGTTACTGAAGCTTTCTTT
CASSHVPGQGQVTEAFF
>-|once|TRBV18|TRBJ2-7
TGTGCCAGCTCAGTTACAGGGGAGGCCTCCTACGAGCAGTACTTC
CASSVTGEASYEQYF
>TRBD2|-|TRBV5-4|TRBJ2-7
TGTGCCAGCAGCCCTAACGGACTAGTCCCACCCTACGAGCAGTACTTC
CASSPNGLVPPYEQYF
>TRBD2|few|TRBV11-2|TRBJ2-7
TGTGCCAGCAGCTTAGAAGCGGGAGCGGTAAACGAGCAGTACTTC
CASSLEAGAVNEQYF
>-|-|TRBV5-4|TRBJ2-7
TGTGCCAGCAGCTTGTACGGCCGCGGGACCCCCCGGACCTACGAGCAGTACTTC
CASSLYGRGTPRTYEQYF
>-|-|TRBV15|TRBJ2-5
TGTGCCACCAGCAGCCGACAGAGACAAGAGACCCAGTACTTC
CATSSRQRQETQYF
>TRBD2|-|TRBV6-7|TRBJ2-2
TGTGCCAGCAGTTACTCGGCGGGAGGGCCCGCGAACACCGGGGAGCTGTTTTTT
CASSYSAGGPANTGELFF
>TRBD2|once|TRBV29-1|TRBJ2-1
TGCAGCGTTCCTAGCGGGAGACCTTATTATTACAATGAGCAGTTCTTC
CSVPSGRPYYYNEQFF
>-|once|TRBV11-2|TRBJ2-7
TGTGCCAGCAGCAGAGACAGCTCCTACGAGCAGTACTTC
CASSRDSSYEQYF
>-|-|TRBV11-2|TRBJ1-3
TGTGCCAGCACCTCACCGGGGACCTGGGGCACCATATATTTT
CASTSPGTWGTIYF
>-|-|TRBV27|TRBJ1-5
TGTGCCAGCAGTTCTACAGTCAATCAGCCCCAGCATTTT
CASSSTVNQPQHF
>-|-|TRBV19|TRBJ1-5
TGTGCCAGTAGTGAGGGGAGCGGGCAGCCCCAGCATTTT
CASSEGSGQPQHF
>-|-|TRBV5-1|TRBJ2-1
TGCGCCAGCAGCCCAGGACTCAGCTCCTACAATGAGCAGTTCTTC
CASSPGLSSYNEQFF
>TRBD2|-|TRBV7-9|TRBJ2-2
TGTGCCAGCAGCTTAGTGCCTAGCGGGAGCACCGGGGAGCTGTTTTTT
CASSLVPSGSTGELFF
>TRBD1|-|TRBV30|TRBJ2-7
TGTGCCTGGAGTATCGGACAGGCATTAGAGCAGTACTTC
CAWSIGQALEQYF
>-|-|TRBV7-2|TRBJ1-1
TGTGCCAGCAGTCCGAGGGGGGCTGAAGCTTTCTTT
CASSPRGAEAFF
>TRBD1|few|TRBV15|TRBJ2-3
TGTGCCACCAGCACACAGGGGCGCCTCACAGATACGCAGTATTTT
CATSTQGRLTDTQYF
>-|-|TRBV19|TRBJ1-2
TGTGCCAGTAGTCCAGCGTTACAACGTGGCTACACCTTC
CASSPALQRGYTF
>-|-|TRBV18|TRBJ2-2
TGTGCCAGCTCACCAATCGCCGGCGAACCGAACACCGGGGAGCTGTTTTTT
CASSPIAGEPNTGELFF
>-|-|TRBV4-3|TRBJ1-2
TGCGCCAGCAGCCAGGATGACTCTCGCCCGTTACTATATGGCTACACCTTC
CASSQDDSRPLLYGYTF
>-|-|TRBV5-4|TRBJ2-4
TGTGCCAGCAGCTCGAGGCTAGCCAAAAACATTCAGTACTTC
CASSSRLAKNIQYF
>TRBD1|few|TRBV28|TRBJ2-7
TGTGCCAGCAGTTCTACCCTCGGGACAGGGAACTCCTACGAGCAGTACTTC
CASSSTLGTGNSYEQYF
>-|-|TRBV10-3|TRBJ2-3
TGTGCCATCAGTGACCGGGTAGCTAGCACAGATACGCAGTATTTT
CAISDRVASTDTQYF
>TRBD2|-|TRBV11-2|TRBJ2-2
TGTGCCAGCAGCCTAGGGAGGGCCGGGGAGCTGTTTTTT
CASSLGRAGELFF
>TRBD2|-|TRBV2|TRBJ2-7
TGTGCCAGTCGGGAGGGCCAAGGTAGGGAGCAGTACTTC
CASREGQGREQYF
>-|-|TRBV19|TRBJ1-1
TGTGCCAGTAACACGGTGAACACTGAAGCTTTCTTT
CASNTVNTEAFF
>TRBD2|few|TRBV5-1|TRBJ2-1
TGCGCCAGCAGCTTGGTAGCGGGAGCCGCCTACAATGAGCAGTTCTTC
CASSLVAGAAYNEQFF
>-|-|TRBV4-2|TRBJ2-3
TGTGCCAGCAGCTACCTCACAGCTAGCACAGATACGCAGTATTTT
CASSYLTASTDTQYF
>-|-|TRBV10-3|TRBJ2-5
TGTGCCATCAGCAAACAGGGTGGAGAGACCCAGTACTTC
CAISKQGGETQYF